This T cell receptor (beta chain) emerged from a study of sequential checkpoint blockade in melanoma. Study background: First-line arms were nivolumab then ipilimumab, or the reverse, randomized 1:1. Maintenance nivolumab came after either treatment sequence.

As to treatment: randomized to nivolumab then ipilimumab (arm A) or the reverse (arm B). None of the patients previously received DNA-damaging chemotherapy. Live CD3+CD8+ CD19− CD56− cells were sorted from PBMCs. The V segment lost 5 bases and the J segment 0 bases; nucleotides outside the gene matches: 12. Germline V gene data show CDR1 as PRHDT and CDR2 as FYEKMQ (reference sequence). The CDR3 loop spans 17 amino acids. Generated by immunoSEQ multiplex PCR, the TCRdb table keeps only in-frame clones and is missing some. The sample has 10,000 to 15,000 clones, less than 75% seen once. The specimen comprised CD8+ T cells sorted from blood (inferred from file names), sampled from a patient given nivolumab and ipilimumab in sequence. This clonotype originated in a human donor with melanoma. This sequence joins TRBV13 and TRBJ2-7; 8 bases are shared with TRBD2. Written as DNA, the CDR3 is TGTGCCAGCAGCGCCTTCGGGGGCGGGGGGATCTCCTACGAGCAGTACTTC. Amino acid sequence: CASSAFGGGGISYEQYF.